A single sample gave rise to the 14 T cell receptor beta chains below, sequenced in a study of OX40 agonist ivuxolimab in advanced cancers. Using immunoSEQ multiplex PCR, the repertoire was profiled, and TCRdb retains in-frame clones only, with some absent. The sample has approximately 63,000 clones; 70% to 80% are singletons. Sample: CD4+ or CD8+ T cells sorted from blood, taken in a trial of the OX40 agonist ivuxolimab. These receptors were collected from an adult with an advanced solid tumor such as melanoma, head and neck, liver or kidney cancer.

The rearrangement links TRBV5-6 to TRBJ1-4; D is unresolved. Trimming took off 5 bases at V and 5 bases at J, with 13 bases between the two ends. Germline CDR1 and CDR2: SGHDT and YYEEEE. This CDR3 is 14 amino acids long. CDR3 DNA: TGTGCCAGCAGTTTAGAGACGGTGAATGAAAAACTGTTTTTT. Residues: CASSLETVNEKLFF.

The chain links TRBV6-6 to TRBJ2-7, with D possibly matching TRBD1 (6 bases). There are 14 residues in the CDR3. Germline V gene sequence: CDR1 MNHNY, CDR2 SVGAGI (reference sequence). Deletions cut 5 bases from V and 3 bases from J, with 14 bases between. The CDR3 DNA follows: TGTGCCAGCAGTCAGACAGGCCTCCACTACGAGCAGTACTTC. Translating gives CASSQTGLHYEQYF.

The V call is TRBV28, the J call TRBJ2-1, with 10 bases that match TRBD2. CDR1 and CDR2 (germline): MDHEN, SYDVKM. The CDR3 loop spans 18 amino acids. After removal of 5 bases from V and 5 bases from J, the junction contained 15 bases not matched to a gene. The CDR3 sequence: CASSTGTSDSILHNEQFF. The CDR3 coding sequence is TGTGCCAGCAGTACAGGGACTAGCGACTCAATTCTGCACAATGAGCAGTTCTTC. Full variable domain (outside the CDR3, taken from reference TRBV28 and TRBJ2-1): DVKVTQSSRYLVKRTGEKVFLECVQDMDHENMFWYRQDPGLGLRLIYFSYDVKMKEKGDIPEGYSVSREKKERFSLILESASTNQTSMYLCASSTGTSDSILHNEQFFGPGTRLTVL.

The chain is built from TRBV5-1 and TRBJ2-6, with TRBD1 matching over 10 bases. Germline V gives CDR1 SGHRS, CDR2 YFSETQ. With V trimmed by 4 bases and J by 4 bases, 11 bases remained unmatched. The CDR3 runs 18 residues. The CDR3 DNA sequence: TGCGCCAGCAGCCCAACGACAGGGGGCATATCGGGGGCCAACGTCCTGACTTTC. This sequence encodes CASSPTTGGISGANVLTF.

The CDR3 sequence: CASSQPSLAGPYNEQFF. CDR3 bases: TGCGCCAGCAGTCAACCGTCCCTAGCGGGACCGTACAATGAGCAGTTCTTC. The J gene is TRBJ2-1, the V gene TRBV23-1, with TRBD2 identical over 9 bases. TRBV23-1 is filed as an ORF, its function uncertain. J lost 4 bases, V lost 2 bases, and 9 bases had no gene match. This CDR3 is built from 17 residues.

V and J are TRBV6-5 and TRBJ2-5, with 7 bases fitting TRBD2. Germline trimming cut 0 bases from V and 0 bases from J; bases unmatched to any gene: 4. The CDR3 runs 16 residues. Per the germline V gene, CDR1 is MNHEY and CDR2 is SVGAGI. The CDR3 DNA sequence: TGTGCCAGCAGTTACTCTGGGCGGGGGTACCAAGAGACCCAGTACTTC. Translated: CASSYSGRGYQETQYF.

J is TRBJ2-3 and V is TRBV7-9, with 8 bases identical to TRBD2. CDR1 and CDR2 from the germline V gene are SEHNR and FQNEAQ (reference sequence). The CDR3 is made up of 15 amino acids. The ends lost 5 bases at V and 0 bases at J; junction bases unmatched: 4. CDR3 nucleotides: TGTGCCAGCAGCCTCTCTAGCGGGAGCACAGATACGCAGTATTTT. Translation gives CASSLSSGSTDTQYF. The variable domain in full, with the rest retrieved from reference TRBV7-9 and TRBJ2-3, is DTGVSQNPRHKITKRGQNVTFRCDPISEHNRLYWYRQTLGQGPEFLTYFQNEAQLEKSRLLSDRFSAERPKGSFSTLEIQRTEQGDSAMYLCASSLSSGSTDTQYFGPGTRLTVL.

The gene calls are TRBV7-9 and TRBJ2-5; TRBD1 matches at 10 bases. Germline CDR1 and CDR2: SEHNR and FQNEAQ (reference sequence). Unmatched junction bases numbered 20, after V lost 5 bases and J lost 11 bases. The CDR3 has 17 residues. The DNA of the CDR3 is TGTGCCAGCAGCGGAGGGACAGGGGAGACCTCCGGTTGGGAGCAGTACTTC. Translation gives CASSGGTGETSGWEQYF.

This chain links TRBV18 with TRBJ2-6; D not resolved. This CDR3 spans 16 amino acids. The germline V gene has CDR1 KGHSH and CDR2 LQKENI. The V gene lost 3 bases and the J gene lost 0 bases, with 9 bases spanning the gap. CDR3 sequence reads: CASSPDISSGANVLTF. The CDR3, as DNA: TGTGCCAGCTCACCGGATATTTCCTCTGGGGCCAACGTCCTGACTTTC.

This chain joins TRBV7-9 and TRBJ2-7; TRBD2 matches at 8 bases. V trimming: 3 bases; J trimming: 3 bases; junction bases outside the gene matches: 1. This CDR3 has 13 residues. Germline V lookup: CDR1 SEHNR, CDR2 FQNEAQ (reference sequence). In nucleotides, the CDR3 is TGTGCCAGCAGCTTGAGCGGGAGCTACGAGCAGTACTTC. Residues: CASSLSGSYEQYF. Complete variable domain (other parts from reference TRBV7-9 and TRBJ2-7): DTGVSQNPRHKITKRGQNVTFRCDPISEHNRLYWYRQTLGQGPEFLTYFQNEAQLEKSRLLSDRFSAERPKGSFSTLEIQRTEQGDSAMYLCASSLSGSYEQYFGPGTRLTVT.

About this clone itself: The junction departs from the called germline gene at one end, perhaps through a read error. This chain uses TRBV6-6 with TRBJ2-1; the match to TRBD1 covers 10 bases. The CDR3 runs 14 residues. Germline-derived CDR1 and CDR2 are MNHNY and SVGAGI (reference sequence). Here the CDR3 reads CASSRGQGYSEQFF. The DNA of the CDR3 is TGTGCCAGCTCGAGGGGACAGGGGTACAGTGAGCAGTTCTTC.

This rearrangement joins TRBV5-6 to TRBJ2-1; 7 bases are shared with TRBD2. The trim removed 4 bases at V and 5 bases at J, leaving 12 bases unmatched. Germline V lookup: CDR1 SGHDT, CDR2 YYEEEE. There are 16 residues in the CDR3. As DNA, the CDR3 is TGTGCCAGCAGCCCGGGAGGCAGCTTTGGGGACAATGAGCAGTTCTTC. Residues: CASSPGGSFGDNEQFF.

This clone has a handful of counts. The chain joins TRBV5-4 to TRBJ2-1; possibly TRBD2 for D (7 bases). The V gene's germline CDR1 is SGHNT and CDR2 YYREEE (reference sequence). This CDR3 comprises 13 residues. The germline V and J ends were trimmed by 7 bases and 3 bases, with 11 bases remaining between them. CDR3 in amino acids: CASGGANYNEQFF. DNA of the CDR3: TGTGCCAGCGGGGGGGCGAACTACAATGAGCAGTTCTTC. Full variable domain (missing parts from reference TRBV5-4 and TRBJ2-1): ETGVTQSPTHLIKTRGQQVTLRCSSQSGHNTVSWYQQALGQGPQFIFQYYREEENGRGNFPPRFSGLQFPNYSSELNVNALELDDSALYLCASGGANYNEQFFGPGTRLTVL.

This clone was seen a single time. CDR3 residues: CASSHGYTGESTEAFF. CDR3 sequence (DNA): TGCGCCAGCAGCCATGGTTATACAGGGGAAAGCACTGAAGCTTTCTTT. The chain combines TRBV5-1 with TRBJ1-1; 7 nucleotides line up with TRBD1. CDR3 length: 16 residues. The ends lost 4 bases at V and 4 bases at J; junction bases unmatched: 13. Looked up from germline, CDR1 is SGHRS and CDR2 is YFSETQ.